This T cell receptor beta chain was found in a study of tumor-infiltrating lymphocytes in primary liver carcinoma. V was clipped by 7 bases and J by 6 bases, with 13 bases between them. This CDR3 is 13 amino acids long. Germline lookup yields CDR1 MDHEN and CDR2 SYDVKM. Co-extraction of both nucleic acids (RNA and DNA) used about 20-34 mg of unsorted bulk tissue. Histology found more than 85% viable tumor cells per sample. Starting material of 500 ng total RNA yielded TCR beta cDNA via a constant-region primer. Three nested multiplex PCR rounds, a slightly modified ARM-PCR, produced the libraries for TCR beta. Use of TRBV1-TRBV30 forward primers with a C-beta reverse primer characterized the first two PCR rounds, which lasted 10 cycles each. In TCRdb, the multiplex PCR reads were re-called with MiXCR into one record per CDR3 protein. The table records more than 40,000 distinct CDR3 sequences, just over 70% of them present only once.

Comments on this clonotype: A much larger clone differs from this one at a single base, so this may be a read error.

The origin of this receptor is a man aged 35-49 years with primary liver carcinoma and hepatitis B virus infection. Sequenced material: liver tumor tissue from sampling region 5. Subset of the sample: tumor region T5, tumor centre. The genes are TRBV28 and TRBJ2-1, with D perhaps matching TRBD2 (5 bases). CDR3 sequence: CASIAGMGNEQFF. For the CDR3, the DNA is TGTGCCAGCATTGCCGGGATGGGCAATGAGCAGTTCTTC.